A single sample is the source of the 28 T cell receptor beta chains below, sequenced in a study of a mutant IDH1 vaccine in newly diagnosed glioma. Time point in this sample: week 23, last vaccination. Topical imiquimod accompanied each vaccine dose, which consisted of 300 ug of mutant IDH1 20-mer peptide. Antigen specificity for these receptors is unknown. Sequencing was performed with immunoSEQ multiplex PCR; in TCRdb, only in-frame clones are kept and a portion is missing. The sample yields 45,000 to 65,000 clones, roughly 81% seen once. Sequencing used PBMCs, obtained from a glioma patient whose treatment included an IDH1 peptide vaccine. The receptors derive from a woman aged 40 to 50 with glioma. Some clones in this sample may be carry-over from other donors' samples.

The gene calls are TRBV2 and TRBJ1-1; D not certain. The CDR3 consists of 14 residues. The germline V gene has CDR1 SNHLY and CDR2 FYNNEI. The V gene lost 3 bases and the J gene lost 1 base, with 9 bases spanning the gap. The CDR3 sequence: CASSDSPRNTEAFF. The CDR3 bases are TGTGCCAGCAGTGATTCCCCCAGGAACACTGAAGCTTTCTTT.

This clone has a single count. The rearrangement uses TRBV19 and TRBJ2-7; a weak D match, TRBD1 (5 bases). The CDR3 contains 16 residues. Trimming removed 3 bases from V and 0 bases from J, with 15 bases in between. CDR1 is LNHDA and CDR2 is SQIVND in the germline V gene (reference sequence). The CDR3 nucleotides are TGTGCCAGTAGTATGGGCCCCCGACAGCTCTCCTACGAGCAGTACTTC. It translates to CASSMGPRQLSYEQYF. The variable domain in full, with the rest retrieved from reference TRBV19 and TRBJ2-7, is DGGITQSPKYLFRKEGQNVTLSCEQNLNHDAMYWYRQDPGQGLRLIYYSQIVNDFQKGDIAEGYSVSREKKESFPLTVTSAQKNPTAFYLCASSMGPRQLSYEQYFGPGTRLTVT.

The rearrangement uses TRBV27 and TRBJ1-2; D gene ambiguous. The ends were cut back, 2 bases at V and 4 bases at J, with 8 bases in the middle. The CDR3 has 13 amino acids. Germline lookup yields CDR1 MNHEY and CDR2 SMNVEV (reference sequence). This chain's CDR3 is CASSLSVSYGYTF. The CDR3 coding sequence is TGTGCCAGCAGTTTAAGTGTTTCCTATGGCTACACCTTC.

This sequence joins TRBV30 and TRBJ1-4; D gene uncertain. Germline values: CDR1 GTSNPN, CDR2 SVGIG (reference sequence). V lost 1 base, J lost 8 bases, and 11 bases lay in between. The CDR3 is made up of 13 amino acids. CDR3 sequence (DNA): TGTGCCTGGAGTGAGGTGGTAGGGGAAAAACTGTTTTTT. Protein: CAWSEVVGEKLFF. Drawing the rest from reference TRBV30 and TRBJ1-4, the complete variable domain is SQTIHQWPATLVQPVGSPLSLECTVEGTSNPNLYWYRQAAGRGLQLLFYSVGIGQISSEVPQNLSASRPQDRQFILSSKKLLLSDSGFYLCAWSEVVGEKLFFGSGTQLSVL.

This chain joins TRBV7-9 and TRBJ2-2; 7 positions agree with TRBD1. J gave up 7 bases and V 8 bases, and 4 bases lay outside the gene matches. There are 12 residues in the CDR3. CDR1 and CDR2 (germline): SEHNR, FQNEAQ (reference sequence). CDR3 DNA sequence: TGTGCCAGCCGCGCAGGGGGCGGGGAGCTGTTTTTT. As protein: CASRAGGGELFF.

V gene TRBV2 combines with J gene TRBJ1-2, with 11 bases fitting TRBD1. The CDR3 is made up of 14 amino acids. The germline gives CDR1 SNHLY, CDR2 FYNNEI. J gave up 6 bases and V 8 bases, and 8 bases lay outside the gene matches. CDR3 in DNA: TGTGCCAGCCCTGGGGGGACAGGGGGTGATGGCTACACCTTC. It yields the protein CASPGGTGGDGYTF.

The chain is built from TRBV7-2 and TRBJ1-6; 9 nucleotides line up with TRBD1. The V gene end was trimmed by 2 bases and the J gene end by 9 bases; junction bases not matched to a gene: 5. CDR3 size: 15 residues. The germline gives CDR1 SGHTA, CDR2 FQGNSA. The CDR3 nucleotides read TGTGCCAGCAGCTTATCGGGACAGGGAGGTTCACCCCTCCACTTT. Encoded protein: CASSLSGQGGSPLHF.

The chain joins TRBV6-1 to TRBJ1-2; D is ambiguous. Germline V gene lookup returns CDR1 MNHNS and CDR2 SASEGT. This CDR3 has 13 residues. V lost 3 bases and J lost 4, with 9 bases in between. CDR3 region: CASSDGPSYGYTF. The CDR3 DNA reads as TGTGCCAGCAGTGACGGACCGAGCTATGGCTACACCTTC.

The sample holds one count of this clone. The chain is built from TRBV6-6 and TRBJ1-1; TRBD1 agrees at 8 bases. CDR1 MNHNY and CDR2 SVGAGI come from the germline V gene (reference sequence). The CDR3 spans 15 residues. Unmatched junction bases numbered 6, after V lost 2 bases and J lost 4 bases. CDR3 coding DNA: TGTGCCAGCAGTTACGGGGCCACAGGGGGCACTGAAGCTTTCTTT. It codes for CASSYGATGGTEAFF.

The J gene is TRBJ2-7, the V gene TRBV6-1; a possible D gene is TRBD1 (6 bases). This CDR3 contains 14 residues. V lost 1 base and J 3 bases, leaving 10 bases between the germline ends. CDR1 MNHNS and CDR2 SASEGT come from the germline V gene. The CDR3 nucleotides are TGTGCCAGCAGTGAAGGTCCGACAGGCTACGAGCAGTACTTC. Its translation is CASSEGPTGYEQYF.

This clone was detected a few times. This sequence joins TRBV19 and TRBJ2-1; tentatively, D is TRBD1 or TRBD2 (6 bases each). The CDR3 consists of 13 residues. Trimming stripped 10 bases from V and 7 bases from J, with 17 bases between. Germline lookup yields CDR1 LNHDA and CDR2 SQIVND (reference sequence). Here the CDR3 reads CATHSGAINEQFF. DNA for the CDR3: TGTGCCACCCACTCGGGGGCTATTAATGAGCAGTTCTTC.

The V call is TRBV27, the J call TRBJ1-1; a weak D match, TRBD1 (5 bases). The CDR3 sequence is 17 residues long. The germline CDR1 and CDR2 sequences are MNHEY and SMNVEV (reference sequence). Trimming left V 5 bases short and J 0 bases short, with 19 bases between. The DNA for the CDR3 is TGTGCCAGCAGTCCCACCTTGGACGGGGACCTGAACACTGAAGCTTTCTTT. It encodes CASSPTLDGDLNTEAFF.

The gene calls are TRBV5-1 and TRBJ2-7; 12 positions agree with TRBD1. The CDR3 is 15 residues long. Trimming took 4 bases from V and 7 from J; bases not matched to a gene: 9. CDR1 is SGHRS and CDR2 is YFSETQ in the germline V gene. The CDR3 DNA sequence: TGCGCCAGCAGCCGCGGGGGACAGGGGGCTTGGGAGCAGTACTTC. Its protein is CASSRGGQGAWEQYF.

The chain couples TRBV5-1 to TRBJ1-1; a weak D match, TRBD1 (6 bases). The CDR3 runs 15 residues. Trimming removed 0 bases at V and 6 bases at J, with 15 bases between. Germline V gives CDR1 SGHRS, CDR2 YFSETQ. CDR3 DNA sequence: TGCGCCAGCAGCTTGGAGGGCGGGGAGGGGGCTGAAGCTTTCTTT. It specifies CASSLEGGEGAEAFF.

Here the CDR3 DNA reads TGCGCCAGCACCAAACGGGTGGGTGGGGGTCGGAATGAGCAGTTCTTC. Translated, it gives CASTKRVGGGRNEQFF. V and J are TRBV10-1 and TRBJ2-1; tentatively, D is TRBD1 or TRBD2 (5 bases each). Germline-derived CDR1 and CDR2 are WNHNN and SYGVQD (reference sequence). V gave up 7 bases and J gave up 7 bases, with 23 bases separating them. The CDR3 spans 16 residues.

The chain recombines TRBV19 with TRBJ2-5, with D unclear. The CDR3 has 11 amino acids. Trimming removed 0 bases from V and 4 bases from J, with 0 bases in between. Germline assignment: CDR1 LNHDA and CDR2 SQIVND (reference sequence). The CDR3 coding sequence is TGTGCCAGTAGTATAGAAGAGACCCAGTACTTC. It specifies CASSIEETQYF. Full variable domain (rest looked up from reference TRBV19 and TRBJ2-5): DGGITQSPKYLFRKEGQNVTLSCEQNLNHDAMYWYRQDPGQGLRLIYYSQIVNDFQKGDIAEGYSVSREKKESFPLTVTSAQKNPTAFYLCASSIEETQYFGPGTRLLVL.

This clone was detected once. The chain employs TRBV11-1 and TRBJ2-3; either TRBD1 or TRBD2 may supply D (5 bases each). V gave up 8 bases and J gave up 0 bases, with 21 bases separating them. The CDR3 totals 17 residues. The germline CDR1 and CDR2 sequences are SGHAT and FQDESV (reference sequence). CDR3 sequence: CASRYHGGALSTDTQYF. CDR3 DNA: TGTGCCAGCCGCTACCATGGGGGTGCCCTTAGCACAGATACGCAGTATTTT.

The gene calls are TRBV11-2 and TRBJ2-1; TRBD2 aligns across 11 bases. Per germline, CDR1 SGHAT and CDR2 FQNNGV. There are 14 residues in the CDR3. V was pared by 8 bases and J by 9 bases, with 9 bases of the junction left unmatched. CDR3 residues: CASREASGGLEQFF. The CDR3 region has the DNA TGTGCCAGCCGTGAGGCTAGCGGGGGGCTTGAGCAGTTCTTC.

The chain recombines TRBV30 with TRBJ1-1; TRBD1 matches 8 bases. CDR1 is GTSNPN and CDR2 is SVGIG in the germline V gene (reference sequence). The ends lost 2 bases at V and 4 bases at J; junction bases unmatched: 3. CDR3 length: 13 amino acids. CDR3 loop: CAWSTTGATEAFF. CDR3 sequence (DNA): TGTGCCTGGAGTACGACAGGGGCCACTGAAGCTTTCTTT.

The chain combines TRBV29-1 with TRBJ2-3; D is possibly TRBD1 (6 bases). This CDR3 has 13 amino acids. Trimming took off 4 bases at V and 3 bases at J, with 11 bases between the two ends. The V gene's germline CDR1 is SQVTM and CDR2 ANQGSEA. CDR3 protein: CSVVDRGTDTQYF. In DNA, the CDR3 is TGCAGCGTTGTGGACAGAGGAACAGATACGCAGTATTTT.

This rearrangement joins TRBV5-1 to TRBJ2-3, with D perhaps matching TRBD1 or TRBD2 (5 bases each). V lost 0 bases to trimming and J lost 5 bases, with 22 bases between them. This CDR3 has 18 amino acids. The germline V gene encodes CDR1 SGHRS and CDR2 YFSETQ. In DNA, the CDR3 is TGCGCCAGCAGCTTGGGTGAGGGTCCTGGGACGACGGGAGATACGCAGTATTTT. Translating gives CASSLGEGPGTTGDTQYF.

This clone was seen only once. The rearrangement uses TRBV12-5 and TRBJ2-2; TRBD2 aligns across 9 bases. There are 18 residues in the CDR3. The V segment lost 0 bases and the J segment 6 bases; nucleotides outside the gene matches: 11. The germline gives CDR1 LGHNT, CDR2 FRNRAP. The CDR3 reads CASGLVVGGRGGPGELFF. Here the CDR3 DNA reads TGTGCTAGTGGTTTGGTCGTCGGAGGGCGGGGGGGCCCCGGGGAGCTGTTTTTT.

This chain joins TRBV13 and TRBJ2-1; TRBD1 aligns across 9 bases. The CDR3 runs 14 residues. From germline, CDR1 is PRHDT and CDR2 FYEKMQ (reference sequence). V shed 5 bases, J shed 4 bases, and the junction held 3 bases outside the gene matches. The chain's CDR3 is CASSDGTGYNEQFF. CDR3 bases: TGTGCCAGCAGCGACGGGACAGGGTACAATGAGCAGTTCTTC. The full variable domain, in which reference TRBV13 and TRBJ2-1 provide the parts outside the CDR3, is AAGVIQSPRHLIKEKRETATLKCYPIPRHDTVYWYQQGPGQDPQFLISFYEKMQSDKGSIPDRFSAQQFSDYHSELNMSSLELGDSALYFCASSDGTGYNEQFFGPGTRLTVL.

The chain carries TRBV7-6 and TRBJ2-2; the D gene is possibly TRBD2 (5 bases). The CDR3 runs 13 residues. Germline-derived CDR1 and CDR2 are SGHVS and FNYEAQ. V gave up 5 bases and J gave up 5 bases, with 9 bases separating them. The CDR3 region has the DNA TGTGCCAGCAGCCCCCGGGGAACCGGGGAGCTGTTTTTT. This codes for CASSPRGTGELFF.

The chain combines TRBV25-1 with TRBJ2-3; D is uncertain. The CDR3 has 11 amino acids. Between the trimmed V and J ends, which lost 6 bases and 14 bases, there was a span of 15 bases. The germline V gene encodes CDR1 MGHDK and CDR2 SYGVNS. The CDR3 is CASSDSLRPYF. For the CDR3, the DNA is TGTGCCAGCAGCGACTCTCTACGTCCGTATTTT.

The chain is built from TRBV18 and TRBJ1-1; D remains ambiguous. The CDR3 spans 16 residues. V dropped 3 bases and J dropped 1 base, with 15 bases sitting between them. From germline, CDR1 is KGHSH and CDR2 LQKENI. For the CDR3, the DNA is TGTGCCAGCTCACCCCTTCCCCAGCAGAAGAACACTGAAGCTTTCTTT. This encodes CASSPLPQQKNTEAFF. Combining the CDR3 with reference TRBV18 and TRBJ1-1 gives the whole variable domain NAGVMQNPRHLVRRRGQEARLRCSPMKGHSHVYWYRQLPEEGLKFMVYLQKENIIDESGMPKERFSAEFPKEGPSILRIQQVVRGDSAAYFCASSPLPQQKNTEAFFGQGTRLTVV.

The CDR3 loop is CASSLGGREKLFF. For the CDR3, the DNA is TGTGCCAGCAGTTTGGGAGGGCGGGAAAAACTGTTTTTT. The V and J genes are TRBV27 and TRBJ1-4; D unresolved. The V gene lost 3 bases and the J gene lost 8 bases, with 10 bases spanning the gap. The CDR3 consists of 13 residues. CDR1 and CDR2 from the germline V gene are MNHEY and SMNVEV (reference sequence).

This chain joins TRBV7-8 and TRBJ2-3; D remains ambiguous. Germline V lookup: CDR1 SGHVS, CDR2 FQNEAQ. V lost 1 base and J lost 1, with 3 bases in between. This CDR3 is 13 amino acids long. Here the CDR3 DNA reads TGTGCCAGCAGCTTAGACCGCACAGATACGCAGTATTTT. This gives the protein CASSLDRTDTQYF. The full variable domain, with the rest looked up from reference TRBV7-8 and TRBJ2-3, is GAGVSQSPRYKVAKRGQDVALRCDPISGHVSLFWYQQALGQGPEFLTYFQNEAQLDKSGLPSDRFFAERPEGSVSTLKIQRTQQEDSAVYLCASSLDRTDTQYFGPGTRLTVL.